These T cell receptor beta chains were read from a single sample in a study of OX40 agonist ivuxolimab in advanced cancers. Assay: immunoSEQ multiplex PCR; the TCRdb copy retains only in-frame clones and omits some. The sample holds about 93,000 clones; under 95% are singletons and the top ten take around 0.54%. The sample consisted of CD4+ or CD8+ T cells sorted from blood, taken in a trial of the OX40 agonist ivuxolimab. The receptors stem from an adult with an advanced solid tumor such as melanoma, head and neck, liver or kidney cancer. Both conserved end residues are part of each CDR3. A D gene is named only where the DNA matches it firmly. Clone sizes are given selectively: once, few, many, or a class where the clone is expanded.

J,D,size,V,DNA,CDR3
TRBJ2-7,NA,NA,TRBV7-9,TGTGCCAGCAGCTTAGGGGAGATCTACGAGCAGTACTTC,CASSLGEIYEQYF
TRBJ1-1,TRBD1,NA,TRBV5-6,TGTGCCAGCAGCTCGGACAGGGCGCTAGTGGACACTGAAGCTTTCTTT,CASSSDRALVDTEAFF
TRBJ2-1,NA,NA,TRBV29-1,TGCAGCGTTGACCAGGGGCGTCATGGGGAGCAGTTCTTC,CSVDQGRHGEQFF
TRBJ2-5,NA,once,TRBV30,TGTGCCTGGAGTGTAAAAGAGACCCAGTACTTC,CAWSVKETQYF
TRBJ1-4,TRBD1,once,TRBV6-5,TGTGCCAGCAGTTGGGGACAGGGGGCGACTAATGAAAAACTGTTTTTT,CASSWGQGATNEKLFF
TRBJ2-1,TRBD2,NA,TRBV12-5,TGTGCTAGTGGTTTGATCCCCTCGGGGACTAGCGGGGGCGGCTCCTACAATGAGCAGTTCTTC,CASGLIPSGTSGGGSYNEQFF
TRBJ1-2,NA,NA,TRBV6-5,TGTGCCAGCAGTGAACCGGGAGGGAACTATGGCTACACCTTC,CASSEPGGNYGYTF
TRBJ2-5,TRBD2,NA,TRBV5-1,TGCGCCAGCAGCTTGGCTCCGGGACTAGCGGGGCCAAAGACCCAGTACTTC,CASSLAPGLAGPKTQYF
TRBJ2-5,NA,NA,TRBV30,TGTGCCTGGAGTGATGGGAGACAGATACAAGAGACCCAGTACTTC,CAWSDGRQIQETQYF
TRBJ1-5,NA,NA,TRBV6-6,TGTGCCAGCAGGCGGGACATTAATCAGCCCCAGCATTTT,CASRRDINQPQHF
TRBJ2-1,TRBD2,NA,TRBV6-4,TGTGCCAGCAGTGACTCAGGGAGCGGGGAACCCCCGGTCGTTAAGTTCTTC,CASSDSGSGEPPVVKFF
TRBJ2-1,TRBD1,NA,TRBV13,TGTGCCAGCAGCTTACGCCGGGACAGCCTCTACAATGAGCAGTTCTTC,CASSLRRDSLYNEQFF
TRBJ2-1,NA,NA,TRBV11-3,TGTGCCAGCAGCTTAGAAGGACTCGAGAGCTCCTACAATGAGCAGTTCTTC,CASSLEGLESSYNEQFF
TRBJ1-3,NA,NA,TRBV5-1,TGTGCCAGCAGCTTATCTAGAAACACCATATATTTT,CASSLSRNTIYF
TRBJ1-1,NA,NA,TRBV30,TGTGCCTGGGGCTTGGGAGGAACGGAAGCTTTCTTT,CAWGLGGTEAFF
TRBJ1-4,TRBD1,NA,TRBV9,TGTGCCAGCAGCGTAGACCAGGGGGGAGGTGAAAAACTGTTTTTT,CASSVDQGGGEKLFF
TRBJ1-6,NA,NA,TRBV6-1,TGTGCCAGCAGTGAACCCCCACATGAGTCACCCCTCCACTTT,CASSEPPHESPLHF
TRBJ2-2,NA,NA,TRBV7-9,TGTGCCAGCCCCGGGGGGACAACAGGGGAAGGCGCCGGGGAGCTGTTTTTT,CASPGGTTGEGAGELFF
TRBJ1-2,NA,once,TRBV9,TGTGCCAGCAGCGCCGACTGGTGGGGCGGCTACACCTTC,CASSADWWGGYTF
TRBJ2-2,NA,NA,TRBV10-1,TGCGCCAGCAGTGAGTCAGGGGCCGGGGAGCTGTTTTTT,CASSESGAGELFF
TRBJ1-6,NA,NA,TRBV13,TGTGCCAGCAGCTTAGGCCAGGGCCAAAGCAGTAATTCACCCCTCCACTTT,CASSLGQGQSSNSPLHF
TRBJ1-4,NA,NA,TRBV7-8,TGTGCCAGCAGCTTAGAGATAGGCCAAAAACTGTTTTTT,CASSLEIGQKLFF
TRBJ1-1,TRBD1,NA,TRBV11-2,TGTGCCAGCAGCTCCAACACCGGGACAGGGTCCCCTGAAGCTTTCTTT,CASSSNTGTGSPEAFF
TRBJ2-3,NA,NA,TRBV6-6,TGTGCCAGCACAAATCAAGGGGTTTCGACAGATACGCAGTATTTT,CASTNQGVSTDTQYF
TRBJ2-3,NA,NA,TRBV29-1,TGCAGCGTTGACGCTACTAGACATACGCAGTATTTT,CSVDATRHTQYF
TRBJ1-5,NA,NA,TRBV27,TGTGCCAGCAGTTGGAGCTGGGAGGGCAATCAGCCCCAGCATTTT,CASSWSWEGNQPQHF
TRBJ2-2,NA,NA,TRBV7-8,TGTGCCAGCAGCTCATCTGTCGGGGGATACACCGGGGAGCTGTTTTTT,CASSSSVGGYTGELFF
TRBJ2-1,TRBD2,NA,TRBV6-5,TGTGCCAGCAGTTATGAGCTAGCGGGGGGAAATGAGCAGTTCTTC,CASSYELAGGNEQFF
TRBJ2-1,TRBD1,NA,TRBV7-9,TGTGCCAGCAGCTCCATGGACAGGGACGACAATGAGCAGTTCTTC,CASSSMDRDDNEQFF
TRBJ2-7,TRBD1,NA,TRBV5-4,TGTGCCAGCAGCTTGGGACCGGGACAGGGGAAACTCTACGAGCAGTACTTC,CASSLGPGQGKLYEQYF
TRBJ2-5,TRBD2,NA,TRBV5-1,TGCGCCAGCAGCTTGGTTCTAGCGGGCCGAGAGGCCCAGTACTTC,CASSLVLAGREAQYF
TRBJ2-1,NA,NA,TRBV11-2,TGTGCCAGCAGCTTAGGGGGAACCCCCACCAATGAGCAGTTCTTC,CASSLGGTPTNEQFF
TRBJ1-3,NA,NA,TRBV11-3,TGTGCCAGCAGCTCTGGTAGCTCTGGAAACACCATATATTTT,CASSSGSSGNTIYF
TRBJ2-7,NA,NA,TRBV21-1,TGTGCCAGCAGCAAGGGCTGGGGGGGCTCCTACGAGCAGTACTTC,CASSKGWGGSYEQYF
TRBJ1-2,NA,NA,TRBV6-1,TGTGCCAGCATCGAACGGGCTACCTATGGCTACACCTTC,CASIERATYGYTF
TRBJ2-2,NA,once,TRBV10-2,TGCGCCAGCAGGGGCGGACAGATGAACACCGGGGAGCTGTTTTTT,CASRGGQMNTGELFF
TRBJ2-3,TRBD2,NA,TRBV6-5,TGTGCCAGCAGTAGGACTAGCGGCACAGATACGCAGTATTTT,CASSRTSGTDTQYF
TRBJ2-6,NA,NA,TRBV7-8,TGTGCCAGCAGCGCCGAATCTACTGGGGCCAACGTCCTGACTTTC,CASSAESTGANVLTF
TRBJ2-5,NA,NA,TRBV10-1,TGCGCCAGCAGTCGGGGAGTGGGAACAGAGACCCAGTACTTC,CASSRGVGTETQYF
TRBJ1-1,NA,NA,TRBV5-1,TGCGCCAGCAGCGAGGGACAAAGGGGCACTGAAGCTTTCTTT,CASSEGQRGTEAFF
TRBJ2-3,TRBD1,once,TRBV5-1,TGCGCCAGCCTCCGGGACAGGGGACCCACAGATACGCAGTATTTT,CASLRDRGPTDTQYF
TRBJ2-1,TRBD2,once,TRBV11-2,TGTGCCAGCAGCCCGCCTCGGGGACTAGCGACCTCCTACAATGAGCAGTTCTTC,CASSPPRGLATSYNEQFF
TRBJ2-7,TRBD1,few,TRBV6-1,TGTGCCAGCAGTGGAACGGGACAGCTCTACGAGCAGTACTTC,CASSGTGQLYEQYF
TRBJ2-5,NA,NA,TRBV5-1,TGCGCCAGCAGCCCTCATTCGGGGACCCAGTACTTC,CASSPHSGTQYF
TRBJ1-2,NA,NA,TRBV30,TGTGCCTGGAGGCCCTCCAGAGCCGCCGAAAGGACCTTC,CAWRPSRAAERTF
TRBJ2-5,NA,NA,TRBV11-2,TGTGCCAGCAGCTTAGGGGGCCGGGCCGCTCCTGAGACCCAGTACTTC,CASSLGGRAAPETQYF
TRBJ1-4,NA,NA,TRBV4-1,TGCGCCAGCAGCCAAGACCCTAGGGGAAAACTGTTTTTT,CASSQDPRGKLFF
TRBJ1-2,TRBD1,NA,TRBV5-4,TGTGCCAGCAGCTTGGGCCACAGGGACAGGGATGATGGCTACACCTTC,CASSLGHRDRDDGYTF